This T cell receptor (beta chain) was recovered during a study of blood T cell repertoires in COVID-19. About the research overall: COVID-19 samples from acute and convalescent phases originated in the United States, Italy and Spain. PBMCs, B-cell-depleted T cells, or T cells were the source of the cDNA or gDNA that made up the material.

Authors' data handling: Estimated nucleated cell counts came from reference gene primer amplification. Sequencing used immunoSEQ multiplex PCR; TCRdb keeps in-frame clones, though not all of them. V and J calls and clone size come straight from that table; D and trimming were deduced from the DNA. The sample consists of 50,000 to 70,000 clones, around 87% of them appearing once. This CDR3 region has 12 residues. Trimming shortened V by 3 bases and J by 11 bases, and 14 bases separated the two germline ends. Germline V CDR1 and CDR2: SGHTA, FQGNSA. The TCR was taken from a man aged 55 to 69 with active or convalescent COVID-19. The V call is TRBV7-2, the J call TRBJ2-7; D not certain. Sequencing was done on a sample of peripheral blood. The CDR3 nucleotides read TGTGCCAGCAGCTTCGGTCGAGGCCCCGAGTACTTC. Its translation is CASSFGRGPEYF.